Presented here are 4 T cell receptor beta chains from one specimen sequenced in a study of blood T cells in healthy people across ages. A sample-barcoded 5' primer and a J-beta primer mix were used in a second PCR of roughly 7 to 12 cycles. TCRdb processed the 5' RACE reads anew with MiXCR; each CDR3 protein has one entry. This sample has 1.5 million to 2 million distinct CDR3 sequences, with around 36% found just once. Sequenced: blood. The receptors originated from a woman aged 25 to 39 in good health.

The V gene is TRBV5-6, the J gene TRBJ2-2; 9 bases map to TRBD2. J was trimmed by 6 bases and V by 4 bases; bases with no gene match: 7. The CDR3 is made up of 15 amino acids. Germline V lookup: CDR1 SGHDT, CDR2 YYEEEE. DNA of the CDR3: TGTGCCAGCAGCGTTAGCGGGAGCGGCGCCGGGGAGCTGTTTTTT. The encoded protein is CASSVSGSGAGELFF.

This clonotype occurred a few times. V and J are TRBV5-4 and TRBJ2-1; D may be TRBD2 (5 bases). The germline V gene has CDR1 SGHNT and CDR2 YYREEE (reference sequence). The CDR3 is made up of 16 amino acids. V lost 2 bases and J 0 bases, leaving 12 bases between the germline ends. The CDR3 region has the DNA TGTGCCAGCAGCTTAAATCCGGGAAGCTCCTACAATGAGCAGTTCTTC. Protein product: CASSLNPGSSYNEQFF.

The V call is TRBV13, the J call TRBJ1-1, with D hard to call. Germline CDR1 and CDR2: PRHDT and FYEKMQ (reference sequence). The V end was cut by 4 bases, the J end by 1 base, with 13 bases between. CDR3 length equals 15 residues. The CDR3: CASSSGPLRNTEAFF. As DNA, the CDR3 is TGTGCCAGCAGCTCCGGGCCCCTACGGAACACTGAAGCTTTCTTT.

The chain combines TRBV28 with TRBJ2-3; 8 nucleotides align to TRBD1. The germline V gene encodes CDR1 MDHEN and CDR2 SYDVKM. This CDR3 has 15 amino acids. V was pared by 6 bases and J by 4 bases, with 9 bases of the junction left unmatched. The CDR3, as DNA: TGTGCCAGCAGCCCCCCCGACAGGGGCGCAGATACGCAGTATTTT. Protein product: CASSPPDRGADTQYF.